The rows below give T cell receptor beta chains drawn from one sample of a study of neurological immune-mediated disorders. Via MiXCR, TCRdb re-called the 5' RACE reads, giving one row per CDR3 protein. This sample has roughly 50,000 distinct CDR3 sequences; under 30% occur once, and the top ten carry over 20%. Sequencing used PBMCs. These receptor sequences come from a woman aged 70 to 79 in good health. The CDR3 runs from the conserved cysteine through the conserved F or W. Fields, in order: V gene, J gene, D gene, clone size, CDR3 DNA, CDR3 protein. D genes are given only for firm matches. Where a row states a size, it is once, few, many or the class of an expanded clone; other rows omit it.

v_call: TRBV20-1; j_call: TRBJ1-4; d_call: -; clone_size: many; cdr3_nt: TGCAGTGCTGCTACTCCAGGGGAAGGCGAAAAACTGTTTTTT; cdr3_aa: CSAATPGEGEKLFF
v_call: TRBV28; j_call: TRBJ2-1; d_call: -; clone_size: -; cdr3_nt: TGTGCCAGCAGTTTAAACGGGGGCAATGAGCAGTTCTTC; cdr3_aa: CASSLNGGNEQFF
v_call: TRBV7-2; j_call: TRBJ2-2; d_call: TRBD1; clone_size: many; cdr3_nt: TGTGCCAGCAGCTTAGGTTACAGGGGGGCCGCCGGGGAGCTGTTTTTT; cdr3_aa: CASSLGYRGAAGELFF
v_call: TRBV7-8; j_call: TRBJ2-7; d_call: TRBD2; clone_size: -; cdr3_nt: TGTGCCAGCAGCCGCGGGAGGTTCTCCTACGAGCAGTACTTC; cdr3_aa: CASSRGRFSYEQYF
v_call: TRBV6-5; j_call: TRBJ2-5; d_call: TRBD2; clone_size: few; cdr3_nt: TGTGCCAGCAGATTCCGAGGGGGGCTAGCGGGAGGCCACGGGGGGGAGACCCAGTACTTC; cdr3_aa: CASRFRGGLAGGHGGETQYF
v_call: TRBV12-3/TRBV12-4; j_call: TRBJ1-2; d_call: -; clone_size: many; cdr3_nt: TGTGCCAGCAGTTTAGAGCGTTATGGCTACACCTTC; cdr3_aa: CASSLERYGYTF
v_call: TRBV20-1; j_call: TRBJ2-1; d_call: -; clone_size: -; cdr3_nt: TGCAGTGCTCCTGAGGCCTGGAGCTCCTACAATGAGCAGTTCTTC; cdr3_aa: CSAPEAWSSYNEQFF
v_call: TRBV20-1; j_call: TRBJ2-7; d_call: -; clone_size: -; cdr3_nt: TGCAGTGCTAGAGAGGGCGGTTCCTACGAGCAGTACTTC; cdr3_aa: CSAREGGSYEQYF
v_call: TRBV28; j_call: TRBJ1-4; d_call: TRBD1; clone_size: many; cdr3_nt: TGTGCCAGCAGATCGGGACAGGGCGTGGAAAAACTGTTTTTT; cdr3_aa: CASRSGQGVEKLFF
v_call: TRBV7-8; j_call: TRBJ1-1; d_call: TRBD1; clone_size: many; cdr3_nt: TGTGCCAGCAGCCCAATCAGGGGGGACACTGAAGCTTTCTTT; cdr3_aa: CASSPIRGDTEAFF
v_call: TRBV10-3; j_call: TRBJ2-6; d_call: TRBD1; clone_size: many; cdr3_nt: TGTGCCATCAGTAGACAGGGAAGCTCTGGGGCCAACGTCCTGACTTTC; cdr3_aa: CAISRQGSSGANVLTF
v_call: TRBV3-1; j_call: TRBJ2-3; d_call: -; clone_size: many; cdr3_nt: TGTGCCAGCAGCAATCTAGCGAATACGCAGTATTTT; cdr3_aa: CASSNLANTQYF
v_call: TRBV7-2; j_call: TRBJ2-5; d_call: -; clone_size: many; cdr3_nt: TGTGCCAGCAGCCCAGGGGTGTACCAAGAGACCCAGTACTTC; cdr3_aa: CASSPGVYQETQYF
v_call: TRBV12-3/TRBV12-4; j_call: TRBJ2-1; d_call: TRBD1; clone_size: many; cdr3_nt: TGTGCCAGCAGTCGGGGACAGGCAACCTACAATGAGCAGTTCTTC; cdr3_aa: CASSRGQATYNEQFF
v_call: TRBV12-3/TRBV12-4; j_call: TRBJ2-3; d_call: TRBD2; clone_size: -; cdr3_nt: TGTGCCAGCAGTTCCCCAAGCGGGGGGGTTAGCACAGATACGCAGTATTTT; cdr3_aa: CASSSPSGGVSTDTQYF
v_call: TRBV9; j_call: TRBJ2-5; d_call: TRBD1; clone_size: many; cdr3_nt: TGTGCCAGCAGCGTGACGGGACAGGGTGAGACCCAGTACTTC; cdr3_aa: CASSVTGQGETQYF
v_call: TRBV20-1; j_call: TRBJ2-7; d_call: -; clone_size: -; cdr3_nt: TGCAGTGCTAGAGACCTTTCTAGCGAGCAGTACTTC; cdr3_aa: CSARDLSSEQYF
v_call: TRBV5-1; j_call: TRBJ2-2; d_call: -; clone_size: many; cdr3_nt: TGCGCCAGCAGCTTGGAAGGAGGGAGCACCGGGGAGCTGTTTTTT; cdr3_aa: CASSLEGGSTGELFF
v_call: TRBV18; j_call: TRBJ1-6; d_call: -; clone_size: many; cdr3_nt: TGTGCCAGCTCAGCGAGCTCCTATAATTCACCCCTCCACTTT; cdr3_aa: CASSASSYNSPLHF
v_call: TRBV18; j_call: TRBJ1-5; d_call: -; clone_size: -; cdr3_nt: TGTGCCAGCTCACCGTTCTCAGGCATCAATCAGCCCCAGCATTTT; cdr3_aa: CASSPFSGINQPQHF
v_call: TRBV12-3/TRBV12-4; j_call: TRBJ1-5; d_call: -; clone_size: many; cdr3_nt: TGTGCCAGCAGTCCATGGGGGACCGATAGCAATCAGCCCCAGCATTTT; cdr3_aa: CASSPWGTDSNQPQHF
v_call: TRBV14; j_call: TRBJ1-1; d_call: -; clone_size: -; cdr3_nt: TGTGCCAGCAGCCAACGCACAGGGTGGAACACTGAAGCTTTCTTT; cdr3_aa: CASSQRTGWNTEAFF
v_call: TRBV28; j_call: TRBJ2-7; d_call: -; clone_size: medium-sized; cdr3_nt: TGTGCCAGCAGTTCCAGGGGACCCTACGAGCAGTACTTC; cdr3_aa: CASSSRGPYEQYF
v_call: TRBV12-3/TRBV12-4; j_call: TRBJ2-1; d_call: TRBD2; clone_size: many; cdr3_nt: TGTGCCAGCAGTCTGGCTAGCGGGCCTGGTCGGGTGCAGTTCTTC; cdr3_aa: CASSLASGPGRVQFF
v_call: TRBV28; j_call: TRBJ2-1; d_call: -; clone_size: many; cdr3_nt: TGTGCCAGCAGTTCAAAAGAGGGCCTTAGTAATGAGCAGTTCTTC; cdr3_aa: CASSSKEGLSNEQFF
v_call: TRBV28; j_call: TRBJ1-1; d_call: -; clone_size: many; cdr3_nt: TGTGCCAGCAGTTTGTTTCAGATGAACACTGAAGCTTTCTTT; cdr3_aa: CASSLFQMNTEAFF
v_call: TRBV20-1; j_call: TRBJ1-1; d_call: -; clone_size: many; cdr3_nt: TGCAGTGCTAGAGATCGATGGACTGAAGCTTTCTTT; cdr3_aa: CSARDRWTEAFF
v_call: TRBV4-1; j_call: TRBJ1-1; d_call: TRBD1; clone_size: -; cdr3_nt: TGCGCCAGCAGCCAGCGGGGACAGCTCACTAACACTGAAGCTTTCTTT; cdr3_aa: CASSQRGQLTNTEAFF
v_call: TRBV20-1; j_call: TRBJ2-3; d_call: TRBD2; clone_size: many; cdr3_nt: TGCAGTGCTAGAGACCCCTCTAGCGGGAGTAAGGATACGCAGTATTTT; cdr3_aa: CSARDPSSGSKDTQYF
v_call: TRBV2; j_call: TRBJ1-5; d_call: -; clone_size: -; cdr3_nt: TGTGCCAGCAGTCGGGGCGGCAGGGGTAGCAATCAGCCCCAGCATTTT; cdr3_aa: CASSRGGRGSNQPQHF
v_call: TRBV27; j_call: TRBJ1-5; d_call: -; clone_size: medium-sized; cdr3_nt: TGTGCCAGCAGTCAGGATAGCAATCAGCCCCAGCATTTT; cdr3_aa: CASSQDSNQPQHF
v_call: TRBV12-3/TRBV12-4; j_call: TRBJ2-7; d_call: TRBD1; clone_size: few; cdr3_nt: TGTGCCAGCAAAGGACAGGGCTCCTACGAGCAGTACTTC; cdr3_aa: CASKGQGSYEQYF
v_call: TRBV29-1; j_call: TRBJ2-5; d_call: -; clone_size: many; cdr3_nt: TGCAGCGTGGCCAACAGGGGGGGAGAGACCCAGTACTTC; cdr3_aa: CSVANRGGETQYF
v_call: TRBV12-3/TRBV12-4; j_call: TRBJ2-3; d_call: -; clone_size: -; cdr3_nt: TGTGCCAGCAGTTTTGTGGTAGGGAGCACAGATACGCAGTATTTT; cdr3_aa: CASSFVVGSTDTQYF
v_call: TRBV20-1; j_call: TRBJ1-4; d_call: TRBD1; clone_size: many; cdr3_nt: TGCAGTGCTAGAGATCCGGGACAGGGGGATGAAAAACTGTTTTTT; cdr3_aa: CSARDPGQGDEKLFF
v_call: TRBV12-3/TRBV12-4; j_call: TRBJ1-3; d_call: TRBD1; clone_size: -; cdr3_nt: TGTGCCAGCCAGGGACAGAGGGCTGGAAACACCATATATTTT; cdr3_aa: CASQGQRAGNTIYF
v_call: TRBV9; j_call: TRBJ1-2; d_call: -; clone_size: many; cdr3_nt: TGTGCCAGCAGCTTCCTCTCTTTTAACTATGGCTACACCTTC; cdr3_aa: CASSFLSFNYGYTF
v_call: TRBV5-1; j_call: TRBJ1-2; d_call: -; clone_size: many; cdr3_nt: TGCGCCAGCAGCTTGCTGGACGGAAACTATGGCTACACCTTC; cdr3_aa: CASSLLDGNYGYTF
v_call: TRBV29-1; j_call: TRBJ2-1; d_call: -; clone_size: few; cdr3_nt: TGCAGCACCCGGAAGGGGGGCGACGGCAATGAGCAGTTCTTC; cdr3_aa: CSTRKGGDGNEQFF
v_call: TRBV6-1; j_call: TRBJ1-5; d_call: -; clone_size: few; cdr3_nt: TGTGCCAGCAGTGAAAGGACCCAGCATTTT; cdr3_aa: CASSERTQHF
v_call: TRBV12-3/TRBV12-4; j_call: TRBJ2-2; d_call: -; clone_size: many; cdr3_nt: TGTGCCAGCAGTGCCAGGGGCGCCGCGAACACCGGGGAGCTGTTTTTT; cdr3_aa: CASSARGAANTGELFF
v_call: TRBV3-1; j_call: TRBJ2-5; d_call: TRBD2; clone_size: -; cdr3_nt: TGTGCCAGCAGCCAGGGCACTAGCGGGGGGTTTAAAGAGACCCAGTACTTC; cdr3_aa: CASSQGTSGGFKETQYF
v_call: TRBV28; j_call: TRBJ2-2; d_call: -; clone_size: many; cdr3_nt: TGTGCCAGCAGCACACCCTCGAGCGGGGAGCTGTTTTTT; cdr3_aa: CASSTPSSGELFF
v_call: TRBV20-1; j_call: TRBJ2-3; d_call: -; clone_size: many; cdr3_nt: TGCAGTGCTAGTGTTGGGGGTACGCAGTATTTT; cdr3_aa: CSASVGGTQYF
v_call: TRBV9; j_call: TRBJ2-3; d_call: -; clone_size: once; cdr3_nt: TGTACCAGCAGCGTAGGTATCGGAGCTAGCACAGATACGCAGTATTTT; cdr3_aa: CTSSVGIGASTDTQYF
v_call: TRBV20-1; j_call: TRBJ2-1; d_call: -; clone_size: many; cdr3_nt: TGCAGTGCTAGAGATCTAGCAAGGTCCTACAATGAGCAGTTCTTC; cdr3_aa: CSARDLARSYNEQFF